The next 9 T cell receptor beta chains were all read from a single sample in a study of OX40 agonist ivuxolimab in advanced cancers. Libraries were prepared by immunoSEQ multiplex PCR; TCRdb keeps only in-frame clonotypes and omits some of them. The table lists around 15,000 clones, 86% of them singletons. The specimen comprised CD4+ or CD8+ T cells sorted from blood, sampled in a trial of the OX40 agonist ivuxolimab. These receptors were collected from an adult with an advanced solid tumor such as melanoma, head and neck, liver or kidney cancer.

V is TRBV27 and J is TRBJ2-2; tentatively, D is TRBD1 (6 bases). There are 11 residues in the CDR3. The germline CDR1 and CDR2 sequences are MNHEY and SMNVEV (reference sequence). The germline V and J ends were trimmed by 9 bases and 5 bases, with 7 bases remaining between them. The CDR3 sequence: CASQGTGELFF. The DNA of the CDR3 is TGTGCCAGTCAGGGGACCGGGGAGCTGTTTTTT.

This clone has more than one count but fewer than ten. The CDR3 DNA sequence: TGTGCCAGCACCGGACTCAATGAGCAGTTCTTC. Translating it yields CASTGLNEQFF. The genes are TRBV11-2 and TRBJ2-1; tentative D call: TRBD2 (5 bases). CDR1 SGHAT and CDR2 FQNNGV come from the germline V gene. The CDR3 length is 11 residues. V was cut by 7 bases and J by 6 bases, with 7 bases left in between.

The chain uses TRBV2 and TRBJ2-2; 14 nucleotides match TRBD2. V lost 6 bases to trimming and J lost 7 bases; unmatched junction nucleotides: 10. The CDR3 runs 17 residues. Per germline, CDR1 SNHLY and CDR2 FYNNEI. CDR3 protein: CASRAGTSGRAGGELFF. CDR3 sequence (DNA): TGTGCCAGCAGGGCCGGGACTAGCGGGAGAGCCGGCGGGGAGCTGTTTTTT.

The rearrangement uses TRBV28 and TRBJ1-3; D is undetermined. Per germline, CDR1 MDHEN and CDR2 SYDVKM. Trimming stripped 4 bases from V and 0 bases from J, with 13 bases between. The CDR3 spans 16 residues. In DNA, the CDR3 is TGTGCCAGCAGTTCCCCCGACGGGATCTCTGGAAACACCATATATTTT. It specifies CASSSPDGISGNTIYF.

This clone was seen a handful of times. The genes are TRBV7-9 and TRBJ2-2; no clear D gene. Germline assignment: CDR1 SEHNR and CDR2 FQNEAQ (reference sequence). V was trimmed by 5 bases and J by 2 bases, leaving 6 bases between them. The CDR3 consists of 13 residues. DNA of the CDR3: TGTGCCAGCAGCCCCACTAACACCGGGGAGCTGTTTTTT. The encoded protein is CASSPTNTGELFF.

As regards this clone: The junction does not match germline at one end; this may be a read error. The gene calls are TRBV19 and TRBJ1-5; TRBD1 agrees at 10 bases. Per germline, CDR1 LNHDA and CDR2 SQIVND (reference sequence). This CDR3 contains 14 residues. CDR3: CASSIGDRGQPQHF. CDR3 DNA sequence: TGTGCCAGTAGCATAGGGGACAGGGGACAGCCCCAGCATTTT.

The gene calls are TRBV23-1 and TRBJ2-2; unclear D gene. TRBV23-1 is marked as an open reading frame, function uncertain. V shed 4 bases and J shed 6 bases, with 12 bases lying between them. CDR3 size: 14 residues. DNA for the CDR3: TGCGCCAGCAGTCCCCTGGGTATGCCCGGGGAGCTGTTTTTT. Translation gives CASSPLGMPGELFF.

V and J are TRBV19 and TRBJ1-6; 7 nucleotides match TRBD1. J gave up 6 bases and V 5 bases, and 7 bases lay outside the gene matches. Germline loops: CDR1 LNHDA, CDR2 SQIVND (reference sequence). This CDR3 spans 15 amino acids. CDR3 residues: CASSSDRSFNSPLHF. The DNA of the CDR3 is TGTGCCAGTAGTTCGGACAGGTCTTTTAATTCACCCCTCCACTTT.

The chain employs TRBV7-2 and TRBJ2-3; the match to TRBD2 covers 8 bases. This CDR3 contains 16 residues. V trimming: 5 bases; J trimming: 6 bases; junction bases outside the gene matches: 13. The germline V gene encodes CDR1 SGHTA and CDR2 FQGNSA. The CDR3 here is CASSTQLAVGSDTQYF. In DNA form, the CDR3 reads TGTGCCAGCAGCACCCAACTAGCGGTGGGCTCGGATACGCAGTATTTT.